These 21 T cell receptor beta chains were sequenced from one sample in a study of control samples from healthy donors and cancer patients. Data came from immunoSEQ multiplex PCR; TCRdb stores just in-frame clones and leaves some out. This table has some 120,000 clones, approximately 90% appearing once. Source material: PBMCs. These receptors were taken from a woman aged 50 to 65 with colorectal cancer.

The rearrangement joins TRBV7-3 to TRBJ2-1; 9 bases align to TRBD1. From germline, CDR1 is SGHTA and CDR2 FQGTGA. The CDR3 contains 14 residues. V shed 1 base and J 9 bases; nucleotides not matched to a gene: 4. The CDR3 DNA sequence: TGTGCCAGCAGCTTAAGGGACAGGGCCACTGAGCAGTTCTTC. Its protein is CASSLRDRATEQFF.

V gene TRBV5-1 combines with J gene TRBJ2-7; TRBD1 aligns across 12 bases. This CDR3 contains 14 residues. V gave up 5 bases and J gave up 5 bases; unmatched junction bases: 5. The germline CDR1 and CDR2 sequences are SGHRS and YFSETQ. The CDR3 loop reads CASRTGTGGNEQYF. As DNA, the CDR3 is TGCGCCAGCAGGACCGGGACAGGGGGCAACGAGCAGTACTTC. The whole variable domain, remainder taken from reference TRBV5-1 and TRBJ2-7, is KAGVTQTPRYLIKTRGQQVTLSCSPISGHRSVSWYQQTPGQGLQFLFEYFSETQRNKGNFPGRFSGRQFSNSRSEMNVSTLELGDSALYLCASRTGTGGNEQYFGPGTRLTVT.

Note on this clone: The same CDR3 is also encoded by other DNA sequences in this sample. The chain links TRBV3-1 (or the pseudogene TRBV3-2) to TRBJ2-5; D not certain. V was trimmed by 6 bases and J by 5 bases, leaving 10 bases between them. Germline V gene sequence: CDR1 LGHDT, CDR2 YNNKEL (reference sequence). The CDR3 is made up of 12 amino acids. The CDR3 reads CASSPTSETQYF. DNA for the CDR3: TGTGCCAGCAGTCCAACCTCGGAGACCCAGTACTTC.

This chain uses TRBV7-8 with TRBJ1-2; a possible D gene is TRBD1 (5 bases). Trimming shortened V by 1 base and J by 4 bases, and 13 bases separated the two germline ends. Per germline, CDR1 SGHVS and CDR2 FQNEAQ. The CDR3 loop spans 15 amino acids. The chain's CDR3 is CASSLGLGEGYGYTF. In DNA form, the CDR3 reads TGTGCCAGCAGCTTAGGATTGGGGGAGGGCTATGGCTACACCTTC.

The rearrangement uses TRBV6-5 and TRBJ1-5; D uncertain. Per the germline V gene, CDR1 is MNHEY and CDR2 is SVGAGI. CDR3 length: 14 amino acids. V was trimmed by 6 bases and J by 2 bases, leaving 11 bases between them. The CDR3 sequence is CASSRDGRNQPQHF. DNA of the CDR3: TGTGCCAGCAGCCGAGACGGTCGCAATCAGCCCCAGCATTTT.

The chain has TRBV7-9 and TRBJ1-4; 9 nucleotides match TRBD1. There are 14 residues in the CDR3. CDR1 is SEHNR, CDR2 FQNEAQ, per germline (reference sequence). V lost 5 bases and J lost 7; bases outside the gene matches: 5. The chain's CDR3 is CASSPSGQGEKLFF. The CDR3 DNA reads TGTGCCAGCAGCCCGTCGGGACAGGGTGAAAAACTGTTTTTT.

This chain uses TRBV10-3 with TRBJ1-1; TRBD1 might be the D (6 bases). Deletions cut 2 bases from V and 5 bases from J, with 9 bases between. The CDR3 consists of 13 residues. The germline CDR1 and CDR2 sequences are ENHRY and SYGVKD. The CDR3 region is CAISEEQGTEAFF. CDR3 bases: TGTGCCATCAGTGAGGAACAGGGAACTGAAGCTTTCTTT.

V usage is TRBV28 and J usage is TRBJ2-1; possibly TRBD1 or TRBD2 for D (5 bases each). The CDR3 is made up of 14 amino acids. Trimming shortened V by 7 bases and J by 3 bases, and 13 bases separated the two germline ends. Germline V gene lookup returns CDR1 MDHEN and CDR2 SYDVKM. The CDR3 loop is CASTRDGDYNEQFF. The CDR3 coding sequence is TGTGCCAGCACCCGGGACGGGGACTACAATGAGCAGTTCTTC. The whole variable domain, filled in from reference TRBV28 and TRBJ2-1, reads DVKVTQSSRYLVKRTGEKVFLECVQDMDHENMFWYRQDPGLGLRLIYFSYDVKMKEKGDIPEGYSVSREKKERFSLILESASTNQTSMYLCASTRDGDYNEQFFGPGTRLTVL.

The chain links TRBV3-1 (or the pseudogene TRBV3-2) to TRBJ2-1; D possibly matches TRBD1 or TRBD2 (6 bases each). V lost 4 bases and J 4 bases, leaving 14 bases between the germline ends. Germline lookup yields CDR1 LGHDT and CDR2 YNNKEL (reference sequence). The CDR3 totals 15 residues. The CDR3 region has the DNA TGTGCCAGCAGCCCTTCTCGAGGGGGGTACAATGAGCAGTTCTTC. Translating gives CASSPSRGGYNEQFF.

The CDR3 loop reads CASRGFGGLNYNEQFF. The CDR3 DNA reads as TGCGCCAGCAGGGGGTTCGGGGGACTAAATTACAATGAGCAGTTCTTC. The chain carries TRBV10-2 and TRBJ2-1, with 7 positions matching TRBD2. V trimming: 6 bases; J trimming: 4 bases; junction bases outside the gene matches: 12. Germline V gene data show CDR1 as WSHSY and CDR2 as SAAADI. CDR3 length equals 16 residues.

The gene calls are TRBV13 and TRBJ2-4; D remains unclear. Germline V gives CDR1 PRHDT, CDR2 FYEKMQ (reference sequence). This CDR3 has 16 residues. V was clipped by 5 bases and J by 1 base, with 15 bases between them. The CDR3 nucleotides read TGTGCCAGCAGCCCCCGCGAGGATGGTGCCAAAAACATTCAGTACTTC. It translates to CASSPREDGAKNIQYF.

The rearrangement uses TRBV20-1 and TRBJ1-1; no definite D call. With 6 bases removed from V and 4 bases from J, the gap between germline ends came to 9 bases. CDR1 and CDR2 (germline): DFQATT, SNEGSKA (reference sequence). This CDR3 is 11 amino acids long. DNA for the CDR3: TGCAGTGCCCAGCGGGGCACTGAAGCTTTCTTT. Protein sequence: CSAQRGTEAFF.

This clone was picked up one time. The chain recombines TRBV18 with TRBJ2-1, with D unclear. CDR1 and CDR2 (germline): KGHSH, LQKENI. Trimming left V 4 bases short and J 0 bases short, with 10 bases between. The CDR3 has 15 amino acids. Here the CDR3 DNA reads TGTGCCAGCTCACTAAGATCCCTCTCCTACAATGAGCAGTTCTTC. Amino acid sequence: CASSLRSLSYNEQFF.

The chain employs TRBV9 and TRBJ2-3; TRBD1 agrees at 9 bases. CDR3 length equals 16 residues. Germline-derived CDR1 and CDR2 are SGDLS and YYNGEE. V trimming: 2 bases; J trimming: 2 bases; junction bases outside the gene matches: 6. The CDR3 bases are TGTGCCAGCAGCGTCGGGGGACAGGGCATCACAGATACGCAGTATTTT. Protein product: CASSVGGQGITDTQYF.

The rearrangement uses TRBV9 and TRBJ2-1, with D perhaps being TRBD1 or TRBD2 (6 bases each). The CDR3 covers 15 residues. The V end lost 3 bases, the J end lost 6 bases, and 16 bases lay between the germline ends. Germline CDR1 reads SGDLS; CDR2 reads YYNGEE. This CDR3 reads CASSGNWGASNEQFF. As DNA, the CDR3 is TGTGCCAGCAGCGGGAACTGGGGGGCCAGCAATGAGCAGTTCTTC.

The rearrangement joins TRBV7-9 to TRBJ2-7; 8 bases are shared with TRBD1. The V gene's germline CDR1 is SEHNR and CDR2 FQNEAQ (reference sequence). The CDR3 sequence is 14 residues long. Unmatched junction bases numbered 7, after V lost 7 bases and J lost 2 bases. In DNA, the CDR3 is TGTGCCAGCACACAGGACAGGGAAGCCTACGAGCAGTACTTC. Its translation: CASTQDREAYEQYF.

The rearrangement links TRBV2 to TRBJ1-5; weak D call: TRBD1 (6 bases). Germline V gene data show CDR1 as SNHLY and CDR2 as FYNNEI. V was cut by 6 bases and J by 5 bases, with 17 bases left in between. The length of the CDR3 is 15 residues. In DNA, the CDR3 is TGTGCCAGCAGATACAGGGTAGGGGGTTATCAGCCCCAGCATTTT. Translation: CASRYRVGGYQPQHF.

The V and J genes are TRBV9 and TRBJ1-1; D unclear. V dropped 0 bases and J dropped 0 bases, with 3 bases sitting between them. The length of the CDR3 is 13 residues. Germline assignment: CDR1 SGDLS and CDR2 YYNGEE. CDR3: CASSVAVNTEAFF. In nucleotides, the CDR3 is TGTGCCAGCAGCGTAGCTGTGAACACTGAAGCTTTCTTT. The full variable domain, its missing parts supplied by reference TRBV9 and TRBJ1-1, is DSGVTQTPKHLITATGQRVTLRCSPRSGDLSVYWYQQSLDQGLQFLIQYYNGEERAKGNILERFSAQQFPDLHSELNLSSLELGDSALYFCASSVAVNTEAFFGQGTRLTVV.

The chain couples TRBV5-1 to TRBJ1-1, with 7 bases matching TRBD1. CDR3 size: 15 residues. The germline V gene has CDR1 SGHRS and CDR2 YFSETQ. Trimming removed 4 bases from V and 1 base from J; junction bases left unmatched: 7. This CDR3 reads CASSPDAGGNTEAFF. In DNA, the CDR3 is TGCGCCAGCAGCCCGGACGCAGGGGGGAACACTGAAGCTTTCTTT.

The chain has TRBV28 and TRBJ2-7, with D tentatively TRBD2 (5 bases). This CDR3 has 15 amino acids. Trimming pared 6 bases from V and 4 bases from J, leaving 19 bases between. From germline, CDR1 is MDHEN and CDR2 SYDVKM. The DNA of the CDR3 is TGTGCCAGCAGCCCGGGGAAGGGAATACAATACGAGCAGTACTTC. Translated, it gives CASSPGKGIQYEQYF. Full variable domain (rest looked up from reference TRBV28 and TRBJ2-7): DVKVTQSSRYLVKRTGEKVFLECVQDMDHENMFWYRQDPGLGLRLIYFSYDVKMKEKGDIPEGYSVSREKKERFSLILESASTNQTSMYLCASSPGKGIQYEQYFGPGTRLTVT.

CDR3 sequence: CASSQERYTEAFF. The CDR3 DNA reads as TGCGCCAGCAGCCAAGAACGGTACACTGAAGCTTTCTTT. This chain uses TRBV4-1 with TRBJ1-1, with no clear D. This CDR3 comprises 13 residues. Trimming cost V 0 bases and J 3 bases, with 5 bases left between them. The germline V gene encodes CDR1 MGHRA and CDR2 YSYEKL.